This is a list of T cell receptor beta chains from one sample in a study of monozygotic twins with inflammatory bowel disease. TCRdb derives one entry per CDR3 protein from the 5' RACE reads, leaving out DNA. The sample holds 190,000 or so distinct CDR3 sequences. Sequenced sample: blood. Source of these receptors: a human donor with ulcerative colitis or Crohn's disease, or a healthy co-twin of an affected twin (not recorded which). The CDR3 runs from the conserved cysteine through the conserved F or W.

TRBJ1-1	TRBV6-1	CASSQPPGEMNTEAFF
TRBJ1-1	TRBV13	CASSRTYTEAFF
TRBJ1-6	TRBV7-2	CASSLVSWGKNNSPLHF
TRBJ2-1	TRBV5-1	CASSLDGGGLYNEQFF
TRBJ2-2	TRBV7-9	CASSPSGGSNTGELFF
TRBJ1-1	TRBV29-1	CSVAPLSTEAFF
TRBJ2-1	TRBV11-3	CASSTAGGTEQFF
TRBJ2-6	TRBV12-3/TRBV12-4	CASSFGQGGTGANVLTF
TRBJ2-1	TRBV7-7	CASSSTAGRSFAEQFF
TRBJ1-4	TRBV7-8	CASSKRGQGANEKLFF
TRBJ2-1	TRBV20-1	CSASSDRDYNEQFF
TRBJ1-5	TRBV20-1	CSAGTGSNSNQPQHF
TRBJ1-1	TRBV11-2	CASSGGLLMNTEAFF
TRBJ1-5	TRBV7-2	CASSSQGSSQPQHF
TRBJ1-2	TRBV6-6	CASEVRQWAAGYTF
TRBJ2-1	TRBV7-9	CASSTHSGLYTEQFF
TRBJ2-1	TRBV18	CASSPPTGGSYNEQFF
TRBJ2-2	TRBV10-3	CANGANTGELFF
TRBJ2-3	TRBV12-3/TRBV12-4	CASSFGQGTDTQYF
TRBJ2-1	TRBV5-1	CASYSGGAHNEQFF
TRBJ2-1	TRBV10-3	CAINREGWDEQFF
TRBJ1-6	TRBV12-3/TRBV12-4	CASSLLRVGNSPLHF
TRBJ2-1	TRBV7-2	CASGEGRNNEQFF
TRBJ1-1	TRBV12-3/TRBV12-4	CASSLEIRAQYNTEAFF
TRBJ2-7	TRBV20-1	CSAGGQGIKGEQYF
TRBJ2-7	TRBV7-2	CASSLAGYRLAEQYF
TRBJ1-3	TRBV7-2	CASSFYYSDHRLPGNTIYF
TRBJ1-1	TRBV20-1	CSGTWDTEAFF
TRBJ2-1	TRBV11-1	CASSLVYGGGPTSSYNEQFF
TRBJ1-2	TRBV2	CASSESGGGYGYTF
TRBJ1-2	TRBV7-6	CASSGQFNYGYTF
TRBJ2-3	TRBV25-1	CASSAALLRGGDTQYF
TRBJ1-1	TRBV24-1	CATSVGTGGAAEAFF